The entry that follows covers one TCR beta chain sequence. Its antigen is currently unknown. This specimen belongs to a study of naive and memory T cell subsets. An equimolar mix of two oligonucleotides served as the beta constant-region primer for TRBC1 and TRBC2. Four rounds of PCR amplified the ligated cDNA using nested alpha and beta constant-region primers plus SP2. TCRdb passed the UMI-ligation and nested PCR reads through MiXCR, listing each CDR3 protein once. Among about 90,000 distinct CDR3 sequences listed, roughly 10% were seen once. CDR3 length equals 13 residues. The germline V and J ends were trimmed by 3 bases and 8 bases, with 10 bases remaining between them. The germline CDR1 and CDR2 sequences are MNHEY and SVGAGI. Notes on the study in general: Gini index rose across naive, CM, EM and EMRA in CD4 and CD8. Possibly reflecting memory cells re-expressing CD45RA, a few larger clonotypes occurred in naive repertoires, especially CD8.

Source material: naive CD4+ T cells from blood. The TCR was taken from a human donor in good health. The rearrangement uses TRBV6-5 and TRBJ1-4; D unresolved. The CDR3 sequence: CASSYRGGEKLFF. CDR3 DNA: TGTGCCAGCAGTTATCGGGGAGGGGAAAAACTGTTTTTT.